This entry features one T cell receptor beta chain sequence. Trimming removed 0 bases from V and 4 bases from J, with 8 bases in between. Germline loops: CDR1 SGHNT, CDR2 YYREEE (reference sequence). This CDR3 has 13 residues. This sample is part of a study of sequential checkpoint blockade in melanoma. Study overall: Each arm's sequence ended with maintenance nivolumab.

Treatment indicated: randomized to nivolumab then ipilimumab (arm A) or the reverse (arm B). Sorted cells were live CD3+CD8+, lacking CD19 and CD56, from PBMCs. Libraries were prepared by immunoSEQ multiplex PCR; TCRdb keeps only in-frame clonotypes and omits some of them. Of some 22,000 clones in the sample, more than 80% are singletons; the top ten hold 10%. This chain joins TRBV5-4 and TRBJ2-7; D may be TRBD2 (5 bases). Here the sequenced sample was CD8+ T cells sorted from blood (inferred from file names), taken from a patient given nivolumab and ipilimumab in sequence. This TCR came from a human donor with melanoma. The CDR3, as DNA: TGTGCCAGCAGCTTGGACCTAGCATACGAGCAGTACTTC. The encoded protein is CASSLDLAYEQYF.